Following are 6 T cell receptor beta chains from one sample sequenced in a study of cytomegalovirus exposure and HLA in healthy donors. Amplification used 60 Vbeta primers and 13 Jbeta primers. The data were produced by immunoSEQ multiplex PCR, yet TCRdb's version contains in-frame clones alone and is incomplete. Here the sample spans approximately 220,000 clones, over 60% being singletons. The specimen sequenced was PBMCs. The receptors shown here come from a man younger than 30 in good health and CMV-seronegative.

This rearrangement joins TRBV2 to TRBJ1-1, with D possibly matching TRBD1 (5 bases). The CDR3 is made up of 13 amino acids. Germline CDR1 reads SNHLY; CDR2 reads FYNNEI. The V and J ends lost 10 bases and 5 bases respectively, with 17 bases between them. CDR3 residues: CATLRGLGTEAFF. The CDR3 DNA sequence: TGTGCCACCTTGCGGGGCCTTGGGACTGAAGCTTTCTTT.

The chain has TRBV5-4 and TRBJ2-3, with a tentative D call TRBD2 (5 bases). Germline values: CDR1 SGHNT, CDR2 YYREEE (reference sequence). V lost 4 bases to trimming and J lost 0 bases, with 15 bases between them. CDR3 length equals 16 residues. The CDR3 coding sequence is TGTGCCAGCAGCCAAACCGGGATTCTAAGCACAGATACGCAGTATTTT. This translates into CASSQTGILSTDTQYF.

The CDR3 region is CASTWTGNEKLFF. The DNA for the CDR3 is TGTGCCAGCACCTGGACTGGGAATGAAAAACTGTTTTTT. The chain joins TRBV2 to TRBJ1-4; D remains ambiguous. Trimming stripped 7 bases from V and 5 bases from J, with 11 bases between. Germline V gives CDR1 SNHLY, CDR2 FYNNEI. The CDR3 is made up of 13 amino acids.

This chain links TRBV7-6 with TRBJ2-2; 8 nucleotides align to TRBD2. V dropped 5 bases and J dropped 6; count of bases not matched to a gene: 5. Germline V gives CDR1 SGHVS, CDR2 FNYEAQ. The CDR3 is 14 residues long. The chain's CDR3 is CASSPVAGSGELFF. CDR3 in DNA: TGTGCCAGCAGCCCCGTAGCGGGGTCCGGGGAGCTGTTTTTT.

The sample holds a few counts of this clone. The chain uses TRBV5-1 and TRBJ2-5; TRBD1 agrees at 9 bases. Germline CDR1 is SGHRS and CDR2 is YFSETQ. The CDR3 runs 15 residues. V gave up 3 bases and J gave up 2 bases; unmatched junction bases: 5. The CDR3 here is CASSSTGGAQETQYF. The CDR3 nucleotides read TGCGCCAGCAGCTCGACAGGGGGGGCACAAGAGACCCAGTACTTC.

This rearrangement joins TRBV28 to TRBJ1-1; D is unresolved. CDR1 is MDHEN and CDR2 is SYDVKM in the germline V gene. CDR3 length: 12 residues. Trimming removed 7 bases from V and 1 base from J, with 7 bases in between. CDR3: CASMGPNTEAFF. Written as DNA, the CDR3 is TGTGCCAGCATGGGCCCGAACACTGAAGCTTTCTTT.